These 20 T cell receptor beta chains came from one sample sequenced in a study of T cell changes during pregnancy in multiple sclerosis (dated by TCRdb to between 2018 and 2021). Libraries came from the immunoSEQ multiplex PCR assay. TCRdb took over this immuneACCESS table, retaining in-frame rearrangements with V and J assigned. Such tables are incomplete; in checked studies, under half of the missing clones stem from an unresolved V gene, and the remainder is unexplained. This sample lists 30,000 to 45,000 clones; around 92% were detected once. The leading ten clones occupy 6% to 7.5% of the sample. This specimen was CD8+ T cells from peripheral blood mononuclear cells, taken in the second trimester of pregnancy. Source of these receptors: a female donor with multiple sclerosis, enrolled in a pregnancy study.

The gene calls are TRBV2 and TRBJ2-7; TRBD2 might be the D (6 bases). The CDR3 contains 14 residues. Germline values: CDR1 SNHLY, CDR2 FYNNEI. V lost 6 bases and J lost 3, with 15 bases in between. The CDR3 DNA reads TGTGCCAGCAGGGACTATTACCTTGGCTACGAGCAGTACTTC. Its translation is CASRDYYLGYEQYF.

This rearrangement joins TRBV2 to TRBJ1-1; perhaps TRBD1 as D (6 bases). Trimming took off 4 bases at V and 0 bases at J, with 15 bases between the two ends. Per the germline V gene, CDR1 is SNHLY and CDR2 is FYNNEI. The CDR3 sequence is 16 residues long. CDR3 amino acids: CASSATRGGLNTEAFF. DNA of the CDR3: TGTGCCAGCAGTGCCACCCGGGGGGGCTTGAACACTGAAGCTTTCTTT.

V and J are TRBV6-4 and TRBJ1-5; the match to TRBD1 covers 7 bases. CDR3 size: 16 residues. CDR1 and CDR2 (germline): MRHNA, SNTAGT. V shed 0 bases and J 7 bases; nucleotides not matched to a gene: 9. The CDR3: CASSDSAAGGSQPQHF. DNA of the CDR3: TGTGCCAGCAGTGACTCAGCGGCAGGGGGAAGCCAGCCCCAGCATTTT.

The V call is TRBV11-3, the J call TRBJ1-1, with TRBD1 matching 8 bases. V lost 5 bases to trimming and J lost 1 base; unmatched junction nucleotides: 9. The CDR3 consists of 16 residues. CDR1 is SGHNT, CDR2 YENEEA, per germline. The CDR3, as DNA: TGTGCCAGCAGCCCTACCGGGACAGGTTCGAACACTGAAGCTTTCTTT. It codes for CASSPTGTGSNTEAFF.

The chain is built from TRBV7-8 and TRBJ2-5; 10 nucleotides line up with TRBD1. This CDR3 has 16 amino acids. After removal of 4 bases from V and 3 bases from J, the junction contained 8 bases not matched to a gene. Per germline, CDR1 SGHVS and CDR2 FQNEAQ. CDR3 loop: CASSSWTGGQEETQYF. For the CDR3, the DNA is TGTGCCAGCAGCTCTTGGACAGGGGGGCAAGAAGAGACCCAGTACTTC.

V is TRBV10-1 and J is TRBJ1-5; D ambiguous. This CDR3 contains 14 residues. The V end lost 7 bases, the J end lost 1 base, and 11 bases lay between the germline ends. Germline V gene data show CDR1 as WNHNN and CDR2 as SYGVQD (reference sequence). CDR3 nucleotide sequence: TGCGCCAGCATGGGGAGAACCAGCAATCAGCCCCAGCATTTT. Its translation: CASMGRTSNQPQHF.

The chain employs TRBV5-3 and TRBJ1-1; D remains ambiguous. TRBV5-3 is treated as an ORF (open reading frame) with a function not yet certain. This CDR3 comprises 10 residues. Trimming cost V 6 bases and J 6 bases, with 6 bases left between them. CDR3 sequence: CARIRAEAFF. Written as DNA, the CDR3 is TGTGCCAGAATTCGAGCTGAAGCTTTCTTT.

The V call is TRBV30, the J call TRBJ1-2, with a tentative D call TRBD1 (5 bases). This CDR3 spans 13 amino acids. The germline V gene has CDR1 GTSNPN and CDR2 SVGIG (reference sequence). Between the trimmed V and J ends, which lost 6 bases and 4 bases, there was a span of 15 bases. CDR3 loop: CACQLGQGYGYTF. The CDR3 region has the DNA TGTGCCTGTCAGTTAGGGCAGGGCTATGGCTACACCTTC.

The J gene is TRBJ1-5, the V gene TRBV5-8; the match to TRBD1 covers 9 bases. The V and J ends lost 4 bases and 6 bases, in that order; junction bases with no gene match: 8. The CDR3 has 15 residues. The germline V gene has CDR1 SGHTS and CDR2 YDEGEE. The CDR3 nucleotides read TGTGCCAGCAGCACAGGGACAGGGTCAAGTCAGCCCCAGCATTTT. Translation gives CASSTGTGSSQPQHF.

This chain uses TRBV4-2 with TRBJ2-7; 11 bases agree with TRBD2. CDR3 length: 17 residues. The germline V gene encodes CDR1 LGHNA and CDR2 YNFKEQ. Germline trimming cut 0 bases from V and 3 bases from J; bases unmatched to any gene: 7. The CDR3 sequence is CASSQESSGGSGYEQYF. The CDR3 nucleotides read TGTGCCAGCAGCCAAGAGTCTAGCGGGGGGTCGGGCTACGAGCAGTACTTC.

The chain links TRBV19 to TRBJ1-1; D is undetermined. The CDR3 totals 11 residues. The germline V and J ends were trimmed by 7 bases and 4 bases, with 7 bases remaining between them. Looked up from germline, CDR1 is LNHDA and CDR2 is SQIVND (reference sequence). In nucleotides, the CDR3 is TGTGCCAGTACTCGGGGCACTGAAGCTTTCTTT. As protein: CASTRGTEAFF.

The chain combines TRBV27 with TRBJ2-7; 10 bases are a match to TRBD1. Per the germline V gene, CDR1 is MNHEY and CDR2 is SMNVEV (reference sequence). The CDR3 contains 17 residues. The ends lost 2 bases at V and 3 bases at J; junction bases unmatched: 10. This CDR3 is CASSLAPSRDRGYEQYF. The DNA for the CDR3 is TGTGCCAGCAGTTTAGCGCCTTCACGGGACAGGGGCTACGAGCAGTACTTC.

V usage is TRBV5-4 and J usage is TRBJ1-2; 9 bases are a match to TRBD1. Germline V gene lookup returns CDR1 SGHNT and CDR2 YYREEE (reference sequence). V shed 1 base, J shed 7 bases, and the junction held 8 bases outside the gene matches. This CDR3 spans 15 amino acids. The CDR3: CASSLFGTGSFGYTF. DNA of the CDR3: TGTGCCAGCAGCTTGTTCGGGACAGGGAGTTTTGGCTACACCTTC.

The chain employs TRBV27 and TRBJ1-2, with D perhaps matching TRBD1 (5 bases). Germline assignment: CDR1 MNHEY and CDR2 SMNVEV (reference sequence). V was trimmed by 3 bases and J by 5 bases, leaving 10 bases between them. This CDR3 has 13 residues. CDR3: CASSFGREYGYTF. CDR3 sequence (DNA): TGTGCCAGCAGTTTTGGCAGGGAATATGGCTACACCTTC.

This sequence joins TRBV2 and TRBJ2-1; D unclear. The CDR3 is made up of 15 amino acids. Trimming stripped 5 bases from V and 0 bases from J, with 11 bases between. Per the germline V gene, CDR1 is SNHLY and CDR2 is FYNNEI. This chain's CDR3 is CASSQAPSSYNEQFF. In DNA, the CDR3 is TGTGCCAGCAGTCAGGCTCCCAGCTCCTACAATGAGCAGTTCTTC.

The rearrangement uses TRBV1 and TRBJ2-1; the table's D call, TRBD2, was not checked against the DNA. TRBV1 is tagged as a pseudogene. The CDR3 totals 22 residues. In DNA form, the CDR3 reads TGCACCAGCAGCCAAGCAAAACCCCGACAGGCCAGCTTCGGGAGGCTGTTCAGTGAGCAGTTCTTC. It encodes CTSSQAKPRQASFGRLFSEQFF.

The rearrangement links TRBV5-6 to TRBJ2-2; TRBD2 is a possible D gene (6 bases). This CDR3 contains 14 residues. Germline loops: CDR1 SGHDT, CDR2 YYEEEE. V lost 5 bases, J lost 4 bases, and 12 bases lay in between. The CDR3 here is CASRPMEGTGELFF. CDR3 sequence (DNA): TGTGCCAGCAGGCCCATGGAGGGCACCGGGGAGCTGTTTTTT.

As DNA, the CDR3 is TGTGCCAGCAGTGAAAGGACAGGGATCACCGGGGAGCTGTTTTTT. This sequence encodes CASSERTGITGELFF. This sequence joins TRBV6-1 and TRBJ2-2; 8 positions match TRBD1. CDR3 size: 15 residues. J was trimmed by 4 bases and V by 2 bases; bases with no gene match: 3. Germline V gene data show CDR1 as MNHNS and CDR2 as SASEGT.

The CDR3 DNA is TGTGCCAGCAGCCTACAGGTAGCCCGTGGCTACACCTTC. Translating it yields CASSLQVARGYTF. J is TRBJ1-2 and V is TRBV7-2; perhaps TRBD1 as D (5 bases). This CDR3 is 13 amino acids long. V gave up 5 bases and J gave up 7 bases, with 14 bases separating them. Germline V gene data show CDR1 as SGHTA and CDR2 as FQGNSA.

J is TRBJ1-1 and V is TRBV5-6; tentative D call: TRBD1 (5 bases). CDR1 and CDR2 from the germline V gene are SGHDT and YYEEEE. The CDR3 loop spans 13 amino acids. With 7 bases removed from V and 0 bases from J, the gap between germline ends came to 10 bases. For the CDR3, the DNA is TGTGCCAGCGTCGGGGGGGTGAACACTGAAGCTTTCTTT. Protein product: CASVGGVNTEAFF. Using reference TRBV5-6 and TRBJ1-1 for the parts outside the CDR3, the full variable domain is DAGVTQSPTHLIKTRGQQVTLRCSPKSGHDTVSWYQQALGQGPQFIFQYYEEEERQRGNFPDRFSGHQFPNYSSELNVNALLLGDSALYLCASVGGVNTEAFFGQGTRLTVV.